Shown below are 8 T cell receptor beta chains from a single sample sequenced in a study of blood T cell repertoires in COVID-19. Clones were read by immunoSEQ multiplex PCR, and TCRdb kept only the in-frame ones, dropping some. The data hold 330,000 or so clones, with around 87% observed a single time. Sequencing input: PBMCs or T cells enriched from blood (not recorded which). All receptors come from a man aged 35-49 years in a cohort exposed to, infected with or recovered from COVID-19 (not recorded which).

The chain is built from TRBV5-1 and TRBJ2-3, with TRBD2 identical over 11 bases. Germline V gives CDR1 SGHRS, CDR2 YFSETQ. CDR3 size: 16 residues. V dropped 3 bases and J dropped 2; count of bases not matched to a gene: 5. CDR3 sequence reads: CASSSIAGGVTDTQYF. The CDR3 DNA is TGCGCCAGCAGCTCGATAGCGGGAGGGGTCACAGATACGCAGTATTTT.

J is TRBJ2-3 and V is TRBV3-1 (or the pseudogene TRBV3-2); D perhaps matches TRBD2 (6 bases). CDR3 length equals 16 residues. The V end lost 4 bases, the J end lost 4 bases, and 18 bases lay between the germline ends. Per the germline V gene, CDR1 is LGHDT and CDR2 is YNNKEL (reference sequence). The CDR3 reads CASSRQAGATADTQYF. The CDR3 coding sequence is TGTGCCAGCAGCCGGCAAGCGGGCGCCACGGCAGATACGCAGTATTTT.

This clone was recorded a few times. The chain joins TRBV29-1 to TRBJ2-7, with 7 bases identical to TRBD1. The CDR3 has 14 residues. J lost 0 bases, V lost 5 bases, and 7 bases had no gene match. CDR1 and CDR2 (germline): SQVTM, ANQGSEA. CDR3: CSVSGTESSYEQYF. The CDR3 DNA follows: TGCAGCGTTTCCGGGACAGAGAGCTCCTACGAGCAGTACTTC.

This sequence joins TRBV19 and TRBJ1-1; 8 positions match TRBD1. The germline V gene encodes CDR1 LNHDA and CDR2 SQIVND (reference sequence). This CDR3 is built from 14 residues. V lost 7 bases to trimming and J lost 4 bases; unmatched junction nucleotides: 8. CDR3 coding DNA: TGTGCCAGTACTTGGGACAGGAGTGTCACTGAAGCTTTCTTT. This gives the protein CASTWDRSVTEAFF.

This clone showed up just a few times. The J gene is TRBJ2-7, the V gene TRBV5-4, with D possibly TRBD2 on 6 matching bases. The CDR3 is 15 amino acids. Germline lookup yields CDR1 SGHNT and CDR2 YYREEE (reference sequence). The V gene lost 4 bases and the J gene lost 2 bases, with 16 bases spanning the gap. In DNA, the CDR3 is TGTGCCAGCAGCCACCGGAGTAGCGGAGCCTACGAGCAGTACTTC. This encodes CASSHRSSGAYEQYF.

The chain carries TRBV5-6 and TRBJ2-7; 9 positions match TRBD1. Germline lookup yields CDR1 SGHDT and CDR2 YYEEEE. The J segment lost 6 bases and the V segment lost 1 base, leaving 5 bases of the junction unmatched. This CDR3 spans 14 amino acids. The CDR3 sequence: CASSLWTGVGEQYF. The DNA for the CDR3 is TGTGCCAGCAGCTTGTGGACAGGGGTTGGCGAGCAGTACTTC.

CDR3 in amino acids: CASSPSPQGAFQPQHF. The DNA of the CDR3 is TGTGCCAGCAGTCCCTCGCCGCAGGGGGCCTTTCAGCCCCAGCATTTT. The gene calls are TRBV6-6 and TRBJ1-5; the match to TRBD1 covers 8 bases. V was clipped by 5 bases and J by 6 bases; unmatched bases: 12. This CDR3 contains 16 residues. Germline CDR1 reads MNHNY; CDR2 reads SVGAGI (reference sequence).

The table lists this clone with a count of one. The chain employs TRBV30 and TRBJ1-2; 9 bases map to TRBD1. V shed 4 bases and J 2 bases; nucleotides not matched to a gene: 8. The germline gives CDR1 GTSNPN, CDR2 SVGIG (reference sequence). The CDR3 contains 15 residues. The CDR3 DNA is TGTGCCTGGAACCCGGGACAGGGAGCCAACTATGGCTACACCTTC. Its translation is CAWNPGQGANYGYTF. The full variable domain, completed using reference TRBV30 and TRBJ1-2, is SQTIHQWPATLVQPVGSPLSLECTVEGTSNPNLYWYRQAAGRGLQLLFYSVGIGQISSEVPQNLSASRPQDRQFILSSKKLLLSDSGFYLCAWNPGQGANYGYTFGSGTRLTVV.